The 25 T cell receptor beta chains reported below all come from one sample, sequenced in a study of CD8 T cells in Susac syndrome. When the RNA was reverse transcribed, random hexamers were used with an input of about 0.5 to 1 ug. TCRdb analysed the immunoSEQ multiplex PCR reads with MiXCR anew, one entry per CDR3 protein. The sample lists under 200,000 distinct CDR3 sequences; approximately 96% were seen once. Sequencing was carried out using CD8+ T cells from PBMCs. The source is a human donor with multiple sclerosis.

This clonotype occurred a few times. The J gene is TRBJ2-1, the V gene TRBV6-6, with unresolved D. This CDR3 is built from 12 residues. Trimming shortened V by 5 bases and J by 4 bases, and 6 bases separated the two germline ends. CDR1 is MNHNY and CDR2 is SVGAGI in the germline V gene (reference sequence). The CDR3 nucleotides read TGTGCCAGCAGTCTTACATACAATGAGCAGTTCTTC. It yields the protein CASSLTYNEQFF.

The count of this clonotype is one. The chain is built from TRBV7-9 and TRBJ2-1; D remains unclear. Trimming stripped 4 bases from V and 5 bases from J, with 9 bases between. CDR1 and CDR2 from the germline V gene are SEHNR and FQNEAQ (reference sequence). CDR3 length equals 13 residues. The CDR3 DNA reads as TGTGCCAGCAGCTACCCCCCGAACAATGAGCAGTTCTTC. Translating gives CASSYPPNNEQFF. Variable domain in full (rest from reference TRBV7-9 and TRBJ2-1): DTGVSQNPRHKITKRGQNVTFRCDPISEHNRLYWYRQTLGQGPEFLTYFQNEAQLEKSRLLSDRFSAERPKGSFSTLEIQRTEQGDSAMYLCASSYPPNNEQFFGPGTRLTVL.

The chain carries TRBV29-1 and TRBJ1-1, with D hard to call. The germline gives CDR1 SQVTM, CDR2 ANQGSEA. CDR3 length equals 11 residues. CDR3 DNA: TGCAGTACCCGGTATGACACTGAAGCTTTCTTT. Translation gives CSTRYDTEAFF.

The chain couples TRBV6-1 to TRBJ2-7; D perhaps matches TRBD2 (6 bases). Trimming stripped 0 bases from V and 2 bases from J, with 8 bases between. The germline V gene has CDR1 MNHNS and CDR2 SASEGT. The CDR3 runs 14 residues. CDR3 nucleotides: TGTGCCAGCAGTGAAGCGCCGGGAGCCTACGAGCAGTACTTC. It yields the protein CASSEAPGAYEQYF.

The CDR3 loop is CAYTEGAEQYF. The DNA of the CDR3 is TGTGCCTACACGGAGGGGGCCGAGCAGTACTTC. The chain couples TRBV30 to TRBJ2-7; D is possibly TRBD1 (7 bases). The CDR3 has 11 residues. Germline CDR1 and CDR2: GTSNPN and SVGIG (reference sequence). V gave up 7 bases and J gave up 6 bases, with 13 bases separating them.

This clonotype was observed once. V gene TRBV12-3 or TRBV12-4 combines with J gene TRBJ2-7; tentative D call: TRBD2 (6 bases). The V gene lost 4 bases and the J gene lost 6 bases, with 10 bases spanning the gap. The CDR3 is 12 amino acids. The CDR3 loop reads CASSWDGSEQYF. For the CDR3, the DNA is TGTGCCAGCAGTTGGGACGGGAGCGAGCAGTACTTC.

This chain links TRBV7-2 with TRBJ1-3, with a tentative D call TRBD1 (5 bases). V was clipped by 1 base and J by 6 bases, with 10 bases between them. The CDR3 contains 14 residues. Per germline, CDR1 SGHTA and CDR2 FQGNSA. CDR3 region: CASSLGGVLNTIYF. CDR3 DNA: TGTGCCAGCAGCTTAGGAGGGGTTTTAAACACCATATATTTT.

The chain links TRBV5-6 to TRBJ2-1; D may be TRBD2 (5 bases). The CDR3 loop spans 14 amino acids. CDR1 and CDR2 (germline): SGHDT, YYEEEE. Trimming removed 2 bases from V and 9 bases from J, with 15 bases in between. This CDR3 reads CASSFSQAGTEQFF. CDR3 DNA: TGTGCCAGCAGCTTCTCCCAGGCGGGCACTGAGCAGTTCTTC.

The chain is built from TRBV3-1 and TRBJ2-3; D might be TRBD2 (5 bases). This CDR3 has 16 residues. V was pared by 2 bases and J by 2 bases, with 14 bases between. CDR1 and CDR2 (germline): LGHDT, YNNKEL (reference sequence). The DNA of the CDR3 is TGTGCCAGCAGCCAACTTCTGGGCGGGTCCACAGATACGCAGTATTTT. It is translated as CASSQLLGGSTDTQYF.

This clonotype was picked up one time. The rearrangement joins TRBV7-9 to TRBJ2-1; D possibly corresponds to TRBD1 (6 bases). Looked up from germline, CDR1 is SEHNR and CDR2 is FQNEAQ (reference sequence). V lost 3 bases, J lost 4 bases, and 13 bases lay in between. The CDR3 is made up of 15 amino acids. The CDR3 nucleotides are TGTGCCAGCAGCTTCCCCGGGACACCTTACAATGAGCAGTTCTTC. Its protein is CASSFPGTPYNEQFF.

J is TRBJ2-5 and V is TRBV9; 11 positions agree with TRBD2. This CDR3 region has 16 residues. Looked up from germline, CDR1 is SGDLS and CDR2 is YYNGEE. The trim removed 0 bases at V and 1 base at J, leaving 2 bases unmatched. This CDR3 reads CASSVATSGTQETQYF. CDR3 nucleotides: TGTGCCAGCAGCGTAGCGACTAGCGGGACCCAAGAGACCCAGTACTTC. The variable domain in full, completed from reference TRBV9 and TRBJ2-5, reads DSGVTQTPKHLITATGQRVTLRCSPRSGDLSVYWYQQSLDQGLQFLIQYYNGEERAKGNILERFSAQQFPDLHSELNLSSLELGDSALYFCASSVATSGTQETQYFGPGTRLLVL.

V usage is TRBV20-1 and J usage is TRBJ2-1; D may match TRBD1 or TRBD2 (6 bases each). From germline, CDR1 is DFQATT and CDR2 SNEGSKA (reference sequence). This CDR3 spans 14 amino acids. V lost 2 bases to trimming and J lost 2 bases, with 10 bases between them. CDR3 residues: CSARSGGPYNEQFF. CDR3 nucleotide sequence: TGCAGTGCTAGATCTGGGGGGCCCTACAATGAGCAGTTCTTC.

The chain employs TRBV12-3 or TRBV12-4 and TRBJ1-2; tentatively, D is TRBD1 (5 bases). The CDR3 is 13 residues long. V was pared by 3 bases and J by 4 bases, with 9 bases between. The CDR3 DNA is TGTGCCAGCAGTTTGCACAGGATCTATGGCTACACCTTC. This translates into CASSLHRIYGYTF.

Only one count was recorded for this clonotype. This sequence joins TRBV20-1 and TRBJ2-5; possible D gene TRBD1, 7 bases. This CDR3 is 12 amino acids long. The V end lost 3 bases, the J end lost 5 bases, and 10 bases lay between the germline ends. The germline V gene encodes CDR1 DFQATT and CDR2 SNEGSKA (reference sequence). The CDR3 bases are TGCAGTGCTAGGTCAGGGGGGGAGACCCAGTACTTC. This gives the protein CSARSGGETQYF.

The chain links TRBV11-2 to TRBJ2-7; D gene unclear. The CDR3 is 12 amino acids. Looked up from germline, CDR1 is SGHAT and CDR2 is FQNNGV. V was cut by 5 bases and J by 1 base, with 6 bases left in between. The CDR3, as DNA: TGTGCCAGCAGCCAGGTGTCCTACGAGCAGTACTTC. Amino acid sequence: CASSQVSYEQYF. Looking up the rest from reference TRBV11-2 and TRBJ2-7 gives the full variable domain: EAGVAQSPRYKIIEKRQSVAFWCNPISGHATLYWYQQILGQGPKLLIQFQNNGVVDDSQLPKDRFSAERLKGVDSTLKIQPAKLEDSAVYLCASSQVSYEQYFGPGTRLTVT.

This clonotype was detected only once. In nucleotides, the CDR3 is TGCAGCGTTAAAACAGATATCTCCTACGAGCAGTACTTC. Translated, it gives CSVKTDISYEQYF. The rearrangement uses TRBV29-1 and TRBJ2-7; D ambiguous. Germline V gene lookup returns CDR1 SQVTM and CDR2 ANQGSEA. The CDR3 contains 13 residues. V lost 5 bases and J 0 bases, leaving 11 bases between the germline ends.

The V call is TRBV19, the J call TRBJ2-3; the match to TRBD2 covers 12 bases. The CDR3 length is 15 residues. Germline CDR1 reads LNHDA; CDR2 reads SQIVND (reference sequence). J lost 1 base, V lost 6 bases, and 2 bases had no gene match. As DNA, the CDR3 is TGTGCCAGTAGGACTAGCGGGAGTGGCACAGATACGCAGTATTTT. Translated, it gives CASRTSGSGTDTQYF.

The CDR3: CASSTGTGVGANVLTF. CDR3 nucleotides: TGCGCCAGCAGCACCGGGACAGGGGTTGGGGCCAACGTCCTGACTTTC. The chain carries TRBV5-1 and TRBJ2-6; 10 nucleotides line up with TRBD1. This CDR3 contains 16 residues. Trimming cost V 4 bases and J 3 bases; bases outside gene matches: 4. The germline V gene has CDR1 SGHRS and CDR2 YFSETQ.

This clonotype was observed once. The rearrangement links TRBV27 to TRBJ2-7; TRBD2 might be the D (6 bases). V lost 6 bases to trimming and J lost 5 bases, with 11 bases between them. The germline V gene has CDR1 MNHEY and CDR2 SMNVEV (reference sequence). The CDR3 contains 12 residues. In DNA, the CDR3 is TGTGCCAGCAGGGGAGGTTTCGACGAGCAGTACTTC. This translates into CASRGGFDEQYF.

The gene calls are TRBV29-1 and TRBJ1-2; a weak D match, TRBD1 (5 bases). The CDR3 has 13 residues. Trimming pared 6 bases from V and 5 bases from J, leaving 16 bases between. Germline assignment: CDR1 SQVTM and CDR2 ANQGSEA. CDR3 bases: TGCAGCGTCCCGACCGGGACGGAATATGGCTACACCTTC. Translated, it gives CSVPTGTEYGYTF. Using reference TRBV29-1 and TRBJ1-2 for the parts outside the CDR3, the full variable domain is SAVISQKPSRDICQRGTSLTIQCQVDSQVTMMFWYRQQPGQSLTLIATANQGSEATYESGFVIDKFPISRPNLTFSTLTVSNMSPEDSSIYLCSVPTGTEYGYTFGSGTRLTVV.

V gene TRBV3-1 combines with J gene TRBJ2-3, with 7 positions matching TRBD2. This CDR3 is 15 amino acids long. CDR1 is LGHDT, CDR2 YNNKEL, per germline (reference sequence). V shed 3 bases, J shed 2 bases, and the junction held 5 bases outside the gene matches. This chain's CDR3 is CASSQPGLPTDTQYF. DNA of the CDR3: TGTGCCAGCAGCCAGCCGGGACTACCCACAGATACGCAGTATTTT.

The genes are TRBV15 and TRBJ1-6; D remains ambiguous. V lost 2 bases to trimming and J lost 9 bases, with 14 bases between them. The CDR3 covers 15 residues. Per the germline V gene, CDR1 is LNHNV and CDR2 is YYDKDF (reference sequence). Written as DNA, the CDR3 is TGTGCCACCAGCAGATCCGGGATTGTGGGTTCACCCCTCCACTTT. Translation gives CATSRSGIVGSPLHF.

DNA for the CDR3: TGCAGCGTTGATCTGGATGAAGGCAGTTCTGCAACAGATACGCAGTATTTT. Amino acids: CSVDLDEGSSATDTQYF. This chain joins TRBV29-1 and TRBJ2-3; D is unresolved. Trimming pared 3 bases from V and 3 bases from J, leaving 22 bases between. CDR1 is SQVTM and CDR2 is ANQGSEA in the germline V gene. The CDR3 loop spans 17 amino acids.

The chain links TRBV12-3 or TRBV12-4 to TRBJ2-1, with D possibly matching TRBD1 (7 bases). V lost 8 bases, J lost 9 bases, and 14 bases lay in between. This CDR3 contains 12 residues. In DNA form, the CDR3 reads TGTGCCAGCCGACAGGGAGGAGGTGAGCAGTTCTTC. Residues: CASRQGGGEQFF.

This clonotype was recorded only once. This rearrangement joins TRBV6-6 to TRBJ2-1; no clear D gene. This CDR3 comprises 14 residues. Trimming pared 7 bases from V and 3 bases from J, leaving 13 bases between. CDR1 is MNHNY, CDR2 SVGAGI, per germline (reference sequence). The CDR3: CASKYMEYYNEQFF. The CDR3 DNA sequence: TGTGCCAGCAAATATATGGAGTACTACAATGAGCAGTTCTTC.